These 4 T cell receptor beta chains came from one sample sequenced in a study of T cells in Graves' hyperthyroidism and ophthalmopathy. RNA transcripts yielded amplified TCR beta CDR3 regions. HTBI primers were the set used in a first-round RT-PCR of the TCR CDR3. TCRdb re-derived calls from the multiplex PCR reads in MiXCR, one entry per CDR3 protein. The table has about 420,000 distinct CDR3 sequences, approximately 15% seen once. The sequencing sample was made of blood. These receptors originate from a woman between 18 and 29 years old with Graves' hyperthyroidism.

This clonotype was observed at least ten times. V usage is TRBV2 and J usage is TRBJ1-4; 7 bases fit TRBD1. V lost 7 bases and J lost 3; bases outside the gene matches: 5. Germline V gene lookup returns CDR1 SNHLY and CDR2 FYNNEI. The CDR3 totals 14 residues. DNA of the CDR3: TGTGCCAGCACCGAGGGGGCGGCTAATGAAAAACTGTTTTTT. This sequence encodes CASTEGAANEKLFF.

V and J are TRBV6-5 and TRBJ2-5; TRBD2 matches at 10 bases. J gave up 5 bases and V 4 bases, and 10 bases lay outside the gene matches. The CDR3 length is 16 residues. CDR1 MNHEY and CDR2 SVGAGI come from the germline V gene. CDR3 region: CASSLDLAGDMETQYF. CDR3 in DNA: TGTGCCAGCAGTTTAGACCTAGCGGGAGATATGGAGACCCAGTACTTC.

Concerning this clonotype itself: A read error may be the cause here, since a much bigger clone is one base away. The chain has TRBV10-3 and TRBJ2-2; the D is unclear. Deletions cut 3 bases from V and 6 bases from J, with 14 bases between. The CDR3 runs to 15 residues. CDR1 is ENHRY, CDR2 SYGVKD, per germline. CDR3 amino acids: CAISDAHRGAGELFF. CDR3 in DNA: TGTGCCATCAGTGATGCCCACCGAGGCGCCGGGGAGCTGTTTTTT.

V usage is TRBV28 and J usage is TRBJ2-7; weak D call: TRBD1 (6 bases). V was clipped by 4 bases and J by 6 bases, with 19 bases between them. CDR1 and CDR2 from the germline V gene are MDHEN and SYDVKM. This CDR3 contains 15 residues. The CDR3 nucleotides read TGTGCCAGCAGTTCCGGACAGCTTGTTATGGGCGAGCAGTACTTC. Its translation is CASSSGQLVMGEQYF.